A single sample gave rise to the 21 T cell receptor beta chains below, sequenced in a study of response to subunit inactivated influenza vaccine. TCRdb reprocessed the RT-PCR reads with MiXCR, giving one entry per CDR3 protein. In the table there are around 190,000 distinct CDR3 sequences, approximately 14% of which are singletons. The source was CD8+ T cells sorted from PBMCs, collected approximately 5 days after vaccination. The receptor source for this set is a man aged 45 to 65 who received an inactivated influenza vaccine.

The CDR3 sequence is CATSTGGNEQYF. As DNA, the CDR3 is TGTGCCACCTCGACAGGGGGGAACGAGCAGTACTTC. The chain is built from TRBV7-9 and TRBJ2-7, with TRBD1 matching over 9 bases. The germline V gene encodes CDR1 SEHNR and CDR2 FQNEAQ (reference sequence). Trimming took 10 bases from V and 5 from J; bases not matched to a gene: 6. There are 12 residues in the CDR3.

This clonotype was found many times. V usage is TRBV28 and J usage is TRBJ2-5; D unresolved. The CDR3 sequence is 11 residues long. The V and J ends lost 4 bases and 5 bases respectively, with 5 bases between them. CDR1 and CDR2 (germline): MDHEN, SYDVKM. CDR3 DNA sequence: TGTGCCAGCAGTTCGGCCGAGACCCAGTACTTC. It yields the protein CASSSAETQYF.

V and J are TRBV6-2 or TRBV6-3 and TRBJ2-3; 7 bases are a match to TRBD1. Germline loops: CDR1 MNHEY, CDR2 SVGEGT. With 6 bases clipped from V and 0 bases from J, the junction kept 9 bases outside the gene matches. The CDR3 is 16 residues long. CDR3 loop: CASSYGTEYSTDTQYF. The DNA of the CDR3 is TGTGCCAGCAGCTACGGGACAGAATATAGCACAGATACGCAGTATTTT.

The chain couples TRBV29-1 to TRBJ2-7; TRBD1 aligns across 11 bases. V shed 4 bases, J shed 6 bases, and the junction held 8 bases outside the gene matches. The CDR3 covers 14 residues. Germline V lookup: CDR1 SQVTM, CDR2 ANQGSEA. The CDR3 here is CSVGTGGFVGEQYF. The CDR3 nucleotides are TGCAGCGTTGGGACAGGGGGCTTTGTCGGCGAGCAGTACTTC.

This clonotype was picked up a small number of times. This chain connects TRBV20-1 to TRBJ2-2; no definite D call. CDR1 and CDR2 from the germline V gene are DFQATT and SNEGSKA (reference sequence). The V end was cut by 0 bases, the J end by 2 bases, with 7 bases between. This CDR3 has 14 amino acids. The CDR3 DNA reads as TGCAGTGCTAGAGATTTCACAAACACCGGGGAGCTGTTTTTT. Protein sequence: CSARDFTNTGELFF.

The sample holds a few counts of this clonotype. The chain employs TRBV7-2 and TRBJ2-1, with 10 positions matching TRBD2. CDR3 size: 16 residues. The V and J ends lost 7 bases and 3 bases, in that order; junction bases with no gene match: 9. The germline CDR1 and CDR2 sequences are SGHTA and FQGNSA. Written as DNA, the CDR3 is TGTGCCAGCAACAAATTACTAGCGGGATACTACAATGAGCAGTTCTTC. It is translated as CASNKLLAGYYNEQFF. Combining the CDR3 with reference TRBV7-2 and TRBJ2-1 gives the whole variable domain GAGVSQSPSNKVTEKGKDVELRCDPISGHTALYWYRQSLGQGLEFLIYFQGNSAPDKSGLPSDRFSAERTGGSVSTLTIQRTQQEDSAVYLCASNKLLAGYYNEQFFGPGTRLTVL.

This rearrangement joins TRBV4-2 to TRBJ2-2, with D perhaps TRBD1 or TRBD2 (6 bases each). This CDR3 comprises 17 residues. The ends were cut back, 2 bases at V and 6 bases at J, with 19 bases in the middle. The germline V gene has CDR1 LGHNA and CDR2 YNFKEQ. In DNA form, the CDR3 reads TGTGCCAGCAGCCAATCGGGGGCACTCTCTAGGCCCGGGGAGCTGTTTTTT. Translated: CASSQSGALSRPGELFF.

This clonotype showed up just a few times. The V and J genes are TRBV4-1 and TRBJ2-5; D may be TRBD2 (6 bases). The CDR3 is 14 residues long. With 1 base removed from V and 4 bases from J, the gap between germline ends came to 10 bases. Germline V gene sequence: CDR1 MGHRA, CDR2 YSYEKL. The DNA for the CDR3 is TGCGCCAGCAGCCAAGGTTTGGGAGGAGAGACCCAGTACTTC. Amino acid sequence: CASSQGLGGETQYF.

This clonotype was observed a handful of times. V and J are TRBV7-9 and TRBJ2-7; no definite D call. This CDR3 is built from 11 residues. Deletions cut 5 bases from V and 3 bases from J, with 5 bases between. Germline V lookup: CDR1 SEHNR, CDR2 FQNEAQ (reference sequence). CDR3: CASSPVYEQYF. The CDR3 nucleotides are TGTGCCAGCAGCCCAGTCTACGAGCAGTACTTC.

This clonotype was detected a few times. This rearrangement joins TRBV24-1 to TRBJ2-1; the match to TRBD2 covers 9 bases. After removal of 0 bases from V and 7 bases from J, the junction contained 9 bases not matched to a gene. This CDR3 region has 17 residues. Germline V gene sequence: CDR1 KGHDR, CDR2 SFDVKD. In nucleotides, the CDR3 is TGTGCCACCAGTGATTTGCCTAGCGGGAAAAACGGGAATGAGCAGTTCTTC. Amino acids: CATSDLPSGKNGNEQFF.

This clonotype occurred a few times. The gene calls are TRBV19 and TRBJ2-7; 7 bases are a match to TRBD1. CDR3 size: 15 residues. Germline V lookup: CDR1 LNHDA, CDR2 SQIVND (reference sequence). J lost 3 bases, V lost 5 bases, and 10 bases had no gene match. The CDR3 here is CASSAGTGTVYEQYF. Here the CDR3 DNA reads TGTGCCAGTAGTGCAGGGACCGGGACAGTCTACGAGCAGTACTTC.

This chain links TRBV28 with TRBJ2-4; maybe TRBD1 (5 bases). The ends were cut back, 6 bases at V and 2 bases at J, with 17 bases in the middle. The CDR3 is 16 residues long. Per the germline V gene, CDR1 is MDHEN and CDR2 is SYDVKM. DNA of the CDR3: TGTGCCAGCAGACCACGGACACCAGTAACCAAAAACATTCAGTACTTC. The encoded protein is CASRPRTPVTKNIQYF.

V and J are TRBV7-9 and TRBJ2-5; a possible D gene is TRBD1 (5 bases). This CDR3 has 16 residues. Germline V lookup: CDR1 SEHNR, CDR2 FQNEAQ (reference sequence). The V and J ends lost 6 bases and 1 base respectively, with 18 bases between them. Here the CDR3 reads CASSFKGPRPQETQYF. The CDR3, as DNA: TGTGCCAGCAGTTTCAAGGGGCCTCGGCCCCAAGAGACCCAGTACTTC.

This clonotype was counted many times. The chain links TRBV6-1 to TRBJ2-1; 11 nucleotides line up with TRBD2. The germline CDR1 and CDR2 sequences are MNHNS and SASEGT. Trimming removed 7 bases from V and 3 bases from J; junction bases left unmatched: 5. The CDR3 covers 15 residues. CDR3: CASTSTSGIYNEQFF. The CDR3 DNA sequence: TGTGCCAGCACCTCGACTAGCGGGATCTACAATGAGCAGTTCTTC.

The chain employs TRBV28 and TRBJ2-5; possibly TRBD2 for D (5 bases). The V gene lost 1 base and the J gene lost 5 bases, with 11 bases spanning the gap. Germline V gene lookup returns CDR1 MDHEN and CDR2 SYDVKM. CDR3 length: 14 amino acids. This CDR3 is CASSLFLGAETQYF. In nucleotides, the CDR3 is TGTGCCAGCAGTTTATTTCTGGGAGCGGAGACCCAGTACTTC.

This clonotype was seen more than once but under ten times. This sequence joins TRBV6-2 or TRBV6-3 and TRBJ2-5; no definite D call. V dropped 10 bases and J dropped 2 bases, with 17 bases sitting between them. This CDR3 spans 14 amino acids. Germline values: CDR1 MNHEY, CDR2 SVGEGT. The DNA for the CDR3 is TGTGCCACGAACGACATCACCCTTCAAGAGACCCAGTACTTC. It specifies CATNDITLQETQYF.

This clonotype was detected many times. The CDR3 DNA follows: TGTGCCATCAGTGAGTCGGCAGGGGGCTCGGAGACCCAGTACTTC. Its protein is CAISESAGGSETQYF. This chain links TRBV10-3 with TRBJ2-5; 8 nucleotides line up with TRBD1. Germline V lookup: CDR1 ENHRY, CDR2 SYGVKD. The CDR3 has 15 residues. The trim removed 0 bases at V and 5 bases at J, leaving 5 bases unmatched.

J is TRBJ2-6 and V is TRBV3-1; unclear D gene. This CDR3 is 15 amino acids long. V gave up 2 bases and J gave up 2 bases, with 7 bases separating them. Per germline, CDR1 LGHDT and CDR2 YNNKEL (reference sequence). As DNA, the CDR3 is TGTGCCAGCAGCCAAATAGGACCTGGGGCCAACGTCCTGACTTTC. The encoded protein is CASSQIGPGANVLTF.

This clonotype appeared once. This sequence may be a read error, since a much larger clone differs from it by one base. The chain employs TRBV6-2 or TRBV6-3 and TRBJ2-7; 7 nucleotides align to TRBD2. V dropped 4 bases and J dropped 6; count of bases not matched to a gene: 9. CDR1 is MNHEY, CDR2 SVGEGT, per germline. This CDR3 has 14 residues. CDR3 DNA: TGTGCCAGCAGTTCTGGACTAGAATCGAGCGAGCAGTACTTC. Protein sequence: CASSSGLESSEQYF.

V and J are TRBV13 and TRBJ2-7; 9 nucleotides line up with TRBD2. Germline trimming cut 0 bases from V and 5 bases from J; bases unmatched to any gene: 11. The germline gives CDR1 PRHDT, CDR2 FYEKMQ (reference sequence). This CDR3 contains 17 residues. The CDR3: CASSLGPPKTSGDEQYF. The DNA for the CDR3 is TGTGCCAGCAGCTTAGGCCCCCCGAAGACTAGCGGCGACGAGCAGTACTTC. Looking up the rest from reference TRBV13 and TRBJ2-7 gives the full variable domain: AAGVIQSPRHLIKEKRETATLKCYPIPRHDTVYWYQQGPGQDPQFLISFYEKMQSDKGSIPDRFSAQQFSDYHSELNMSSLELGDSALYFCASSLGPPKTSGDEQYFGPGTRLTVT.

The chain has TRBV7-2 and TRBJ2-7, with 14 nucleotides matching TRBD2. V shed 10 bases, J shed 0 bases, and the junction held 5 bases outside the gene matches. The CDR3 covers 15 residues. Germline V lookup: CDR1 SGHTA, CDR2 FQGNSA. This CDR3 is CATGTSGGYSYEQYF. CDR3 in DNA: TGTGCCACTGGGACTAGCGGGGGCTACTCCTACGAGCAGTACTTC.